This TCR beta chain was captured in a study of shared clonotypes between healthy human individuals. Across the study: The study used three CD4 naive, three CD4 memory, two CD8 naive and one CD8 memory plate per donor.

Points on this clone: As yet, its antigen is unknown.

The input for sorted-subset replicate PCRs was approximately 210 ng DNA, tens of thousands of T cell genomes. Libraries were prepared by immunoSEQ multiplex PCR; TCRdb keeps only in-frame clonotypes and omits some of them. This sample carries around 1.9 million clones, about 92% of them seen once, and the ten largest clones take over 1.5%. Study-wide points: Sampling involved blood alone; tissue repertoires likely differ. Naive subsets usually exceeded memory subsets in estimated richness.

Only CD45RO-negative cells positively selected for CCR7 counted as naive CD8 cells, so terminally differentiated effector memory CD45RA+ cells were excluded. The CDR3 consists of 14 residues. V lost 5 bases to trimming and J lost 2 bases, with 13 bases between them. Per germline, CDR1 MDHEN and CDR2 SYDVKM. Sequenced material: naive CD8+ T cells from PBMCs. The V call is TRBV28, the J call TRBJ2-7; D is possibly TRBD2 (7 bases). This TCR came from a man between 18 and 29 years old in good health. Some clones in this sample may be carry-over from other donors' samples. Written as DNA, the CDR3 is TGTGCCAGCAGTCCGGGGGAGGGGGCCTACGAGCAGTACTTC. Its translation is CASSPGEGAYEQYF.